Sequencing of this T cell receptor (beta chain) was carried out in a study of shared T cell receptors in the human thymus. V lost 5 bases, J lost 0 bases, and 11 bases stayed unmatched. This CDR3 comprises 19 residues. Germline V gene lookup returns CDR1 SGHDN and CDR2 FVKESK. Generated by immunoSEQ multiplex PCR, the TCRdb table keeps only in-frame clones and is missing some. The profile shows hundreds of thousands of clones, 70% to 90% of them singletons. This clone was seen a handful of times. The same data also contributed to another study, on human thymus T cells. That paper states: It was from resections taken during corrective heart surgery that the thymus tissue came. Seemingly biased V and J gene usage marked thymic and blood repertoires. Thymic repertoires from unrelated individuals overlapped highly, related research reported.

The specimen sequenced was thymocytes. The rearrangement links TRBV14 to TRBJ1-6, with 9 bases lining up with TRBD1. The origin of this receptor is a girl under three years old with a congenital heart defect. CDR3 sequence: CASSSGQGRPSSYNSPLHF. CDR3 sequence (DNA): TGTGCCAGCAGCTCGGGACAGGGCAGACCAAGCTCCTATAATTCACCCCTCCACTTT.